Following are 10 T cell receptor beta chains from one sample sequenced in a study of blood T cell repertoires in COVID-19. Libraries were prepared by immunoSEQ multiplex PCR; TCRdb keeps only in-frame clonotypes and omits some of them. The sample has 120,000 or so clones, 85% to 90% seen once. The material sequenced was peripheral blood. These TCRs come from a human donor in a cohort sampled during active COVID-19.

CDR3 loop: CASSEGTSGPPSTDTQYF. CDR3 coding DNA: TGTGCCAGCAGTGAAGGGACTAGCGGTCCCCCTAGCACAGATACGCAGTATTTT. The V and J genes are TRBV6-1 and TRBJ2-3; 10 bases map to TRBD2. Germline V lookup: CDR1 MNHNS, CDR2 SASEGT. The CDR3 is made up of 18 amino acids. J was trimmed by 0 bases and V by 1 base; bases with no gene match: 7.

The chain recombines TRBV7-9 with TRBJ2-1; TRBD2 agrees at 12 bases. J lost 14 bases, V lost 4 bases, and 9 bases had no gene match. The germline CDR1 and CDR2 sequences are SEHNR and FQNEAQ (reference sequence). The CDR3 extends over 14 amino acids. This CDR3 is CASSSRTSGVSKFF. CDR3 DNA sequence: TGTGCCAGCAGCTCAAGGACTAGCGGGGTTAGTAAGTTCTTC.

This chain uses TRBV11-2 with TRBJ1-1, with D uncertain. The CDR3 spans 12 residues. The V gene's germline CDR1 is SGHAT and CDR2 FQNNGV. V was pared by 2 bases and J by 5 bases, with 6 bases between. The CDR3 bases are TGTGCCAGCAGCTTAAGCGGTACTGAAGCTTTCTTT. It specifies CASSLSGTEAFF.

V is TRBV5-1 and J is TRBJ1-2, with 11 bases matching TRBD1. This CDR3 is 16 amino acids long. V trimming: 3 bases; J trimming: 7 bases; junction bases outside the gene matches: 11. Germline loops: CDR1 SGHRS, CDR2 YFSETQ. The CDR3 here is CASSSPVDRGQSGYTF. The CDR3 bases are TGCGCCAGCAGCTCACCTGTGGACAGGGGGCAGTCTGGCTACACCTTC.

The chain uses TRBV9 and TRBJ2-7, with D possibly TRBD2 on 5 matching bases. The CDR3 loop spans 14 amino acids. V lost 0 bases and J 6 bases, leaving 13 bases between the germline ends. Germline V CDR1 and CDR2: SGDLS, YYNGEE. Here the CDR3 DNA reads TGTGCCAGCAGCGTAGTGGCGGGTGGTGGCGAGCAGTACTTC. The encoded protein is CASSVVAGGGEQYF.

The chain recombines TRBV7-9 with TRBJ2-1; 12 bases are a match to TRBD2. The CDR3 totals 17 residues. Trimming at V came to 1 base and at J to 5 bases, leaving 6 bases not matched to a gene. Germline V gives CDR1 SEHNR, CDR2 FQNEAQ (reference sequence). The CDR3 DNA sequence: TGTGCCAGCAGCTTAGGTTCTAGCGGGAGGGCCGACAATGAGCAGTTCTTC. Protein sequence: CASSLGSSGRADNEQFF.

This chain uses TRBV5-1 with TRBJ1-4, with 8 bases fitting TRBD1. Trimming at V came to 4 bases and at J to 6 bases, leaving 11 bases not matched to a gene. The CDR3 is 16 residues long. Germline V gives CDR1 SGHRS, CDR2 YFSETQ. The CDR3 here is CASSRGQVGWDEKLFF. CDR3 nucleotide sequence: TGCGCCAGCAGCAGGGGACAGGTTGGATGGGATGAAAAACTGTTTTTT. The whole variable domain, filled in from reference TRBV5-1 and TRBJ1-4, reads KAGVTQTPRYLIKTRGQQVTLSCSPISGHRSVSWYQQTPGQGLQFLFEYFSETQRNKGNFPGRFSGRQFSNSRSEMNVSTLELGDSALYLCASSRGQVGWDEKLFFGSGTQLSVL.

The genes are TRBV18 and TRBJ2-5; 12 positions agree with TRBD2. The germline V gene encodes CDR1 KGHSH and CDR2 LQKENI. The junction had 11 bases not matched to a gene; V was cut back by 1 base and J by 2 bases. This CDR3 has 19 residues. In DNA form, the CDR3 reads TGTGCCAGCTCACCACAAAACAGATGGACTAGCGGGGAACAAGAGACCCAGTACTTC. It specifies CASSPQNRWTSGEQETQYF.

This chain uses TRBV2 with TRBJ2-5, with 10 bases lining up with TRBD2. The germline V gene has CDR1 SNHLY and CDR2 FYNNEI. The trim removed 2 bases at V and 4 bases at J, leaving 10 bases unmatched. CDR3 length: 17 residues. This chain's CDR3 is CASSESASGGRGETQYF. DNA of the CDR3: TGTGCCAGCAGTGAATCTGCTAGCGGGGGCCGGGGAGAGACCCAGTACTTC.

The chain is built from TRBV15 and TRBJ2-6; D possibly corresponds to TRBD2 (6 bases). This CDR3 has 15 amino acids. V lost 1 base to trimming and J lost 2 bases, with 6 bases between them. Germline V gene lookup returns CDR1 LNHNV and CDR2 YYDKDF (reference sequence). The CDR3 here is CATSRGGAGANVLTF. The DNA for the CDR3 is TGTGCCACCAGCAGAGGGGGGGCTGGGGCCAACGTCCTGACTTTC.